The rows below give T cell receptor beta chains drawn from one sample of a study of early T cells in non-severe SARS-CoV-2 infection. TCRdb analysed the 5' RACE reads with MiXCR anew, one entry per CDR3 protein. The sample carries about 34,000 distinct CDR3 sequences, roughly 6% recorded once. Sequences were obtained from whole blood. The receptors stem from an adult who was a healthcare worker with PCR-confirmed SARS-CoV-2 infection or an uninfected control (not recorded which). CDR3s include the opening cysteine and the closing phenylalanine or tryptophan. A D gene is named only where the DNA matches it firmly. Expanded clones are given a class, and other clones once, few, many or no size at all.

DNA	CDR3	J	V	D	size	length
TGCAGTGCTAGAGTGGGGGCTGGGGCTAATTCACCCCTCCACTTT	CSARVGAGANSPLHF	TRBJ1-6	TRBV20-1	-	many	15
TGTGCCAGCGGGACAGGGAGTTTGGTGGCTAATGAAAAACTGTTTTTT	CASGTGSLVANEKLFF	TRBJ1-4	TRBV28	TRBD1	many	16
TGTGCCAGCAGGGAGGGACTCTATGGCTACACCTTC	CASREGLYGYTF	TRBJ1-2	TRBV6-6	-	many	12
TGTGCCAGCAGTTACGGTGGTAGCGGGGATCAAGAGACCCAGTACTTC	CASSYGGSGDQETQYF	TRBJ2-5	TRBV6-5	TRBD2	few	16
TGTGCCAGCAGCTCTGGACAGGGGGGCCGGGAGACCCAGTACTTC	CASSSGQGGRETQYF	TRBJ2-5	TRBV7-6	TRBD1	many	15
TGCAGTGCTACCCGGACAGGGAGCAATCAGCCCCAGCATTTT	CSATRTGSNQPQHF	TRBJ1-5	TRBV20-1	TRBD1	medium-sized	14
TGTGCCAGCAGCTTAGTGGGTCGAGATCAGCCCCAGCATTTT	CASSLVGRDQPQHF	TRBJ1-5	TRBV7-9	-	many	14
TGTGCCAGCAGCCGCCGGGACAGGGACGCCTACGAGCAGTACTTC	CASSRRDRDAYEQYF	TRBJ2-7	TRBV28	TRBD1	many	15
TGTGCCTGGAGTGTGGGGGGCGAGCAGTACTTC	CAWSVGGEQYF	TRBJ2-7	TRBV30	-	-	11
TGCAGTGCTAGAGCGGGGGGTTATAATTCACCCCTCCACTTT	CSARAGGYNSPLHF	TRBJ1-6	TRBV20-1	-	few	14
TGTGCCAGCAGCTTGTGGGGACAGGGCGGCACTGAAGCTTTCTTT	CASSLWGQGGTEAFF	TRBJ1-1	TRBV7-2	TRBD1	many	15
TGTGCCAGCAGATCAGTGACAGGGACTAATTCACCCCTCCACTTT	CASRSVTGTNSPLHF	TRBJ1-6	TRBV7-2	TRBD1	few	15
TGTGCCAGCAGTGAGACCGACCCTAGCACAGATACGCAGTATTTT	CASSETDPSTDTQYF	TRBJ2-3	TRBV27	-	many	15
TGTGCCATCAGTGATGGGACGGCGAACACTGAAGCTTTCTTT	CAISDGTANTEAFF	TRBJ1-1	TRBV10-3	-	many	14
TGTGCCAGCAGCTTCCGTGTAGATACGCAGTATTTT	CASSFRVDTQYF	TRBJ2-3	TRBV7-2	-	many	12
TGTGCCAGCAGCCCGACCGGGACTAACTATGGCTACACCTTC	CASSPTGTNYGYTF	TRBJ1-2	TRBV5-5	-	many	14
TGTGCCAGCAGCTTACAGTCGGGAACGAACACCGGGGAGCTGTTTTTT	CASSLQSGTNTGELFF	TRBJ2-2	TRBV11-2	-	many	16
TGTGCCAGCAGCCGCTCGACAGGGGGTTTCTTCTACGAGCAGTACTTC	CASSRSTGGFFYEQYF	TRBJ2-7	TRBV11-2	TRBD1	many	16
TGTGCCATCAGTCCGACAGGAAACTATGGCTACACCTTC	CAISPTGNYGYTF	TRBJ1-2	TRBV10-3	-	-	13
TGTGCCAGCAGCCCCCCGTTGAACACTGAAGCTTTCTTT	CASSPPLNTEAFF	TRBJ1-1	TRBV3-1	-	many	13
TGTGCCAGCAGCTTGACAGGGGGCGCGTCCTTGACAGATACGCAGTATTTT	CASSLTGGASLTDTQYF	TRBJ2-3	TRBV5-5	TRBD1	many	17
TGCAGTGCTCAGGGACAGGGAAACTACAATGAGCAGTTCTTC	CSAQGQGNYNEQFF	TRBJ2-1	TRBV20-1	TRBD1	many	14
TGTGCCAGCAGTTTAGCAGTCTATGGCTACACCTTC	CASSLAVYGYTF	TRBJ1-2	TRBV12-3/TRBV12-4	-	many	12
TGTGCCAGCAGTTACGTGTCAGGGAGAGGCAATCAGCCCCAGCATTTT	CASSYVSGRGNQPQHF	TRBJ1-5	TRBV6-2/TRBV6-3	-	many	16
TGTGCCAGCAGCGTAGGAGGACTAGCGGGGGGGCGCCAAGAGACCCAGTACTTC	CASSVGGLAGGRQETQYF	TRBJ2-5	TRBV9	TRBD2	-	18
TGTGCCAGTAGTATAGCCCCCGGGACCTCGCGCCCGAACACCGGGGAGCTGTTTTTT	CASSIAPGTSRPNTGELFF	TRBJ2-2	TRBV19	-	many	19
TGTGCCAGCAGCTCTAGCGGGGGGGCTTACGAGCAGTACTTC	CASSSSGGAYEQYF	TRBJ2-7	TRBV7-2	TRBD2	few	14
TGTGCCAGCAGTTTAGAGGCTACTGGGGCCAACGTCCTGACTTTC	CASSLEATGANVLTF	TRBJ2-6	TRBV27	-	many	15
TGCAGTGCTAGAGGGGGGGAACACTACGAGCAGTACTTC	CSARGGEHYEQYF	TRBJ2-7	TRBV20-1	-	many	13
TGTGCCAGCAGGGGGCAGGGGGGCTACAATGAGCAGTTCTTC	CASRGQGGYNEQFF	TRBJ2-1	TRBV12-3/TRBV12-4	-	-	14
TGTGCCAGCAGCCTCCTTGCGACAGCAACTAATGAAAAACTGTTTTTT	CASSLLATATNEKLFF	TRBJ1-4	TRBV7-2	-	many	16
TGTGCCACCAGCAGAGGGCAGGGGGCCTACGAGCAGTACTTC	CATSRGQGAYEQYF	TRBJ2-7	TRBV15	TRBD1	many	14
TGTGCCAGCAGCTCCAGCCGGACTAGCGGGGTGTCCCAGTACTTC	CASSSSRTSGVSQYF	TRBJ2-5	TRBV7-2	TRBD2	many	15
TGTGCCAGCAGTTTATATATCGACAGGCGGTCCGGCTACACCTTC	CASSLYIDRRSGYTF	TRBJ1-2	TRBV27	-	many	15
TGCGCCAGCAGCCCGAATCCGGGACAGAAATATGGCTACACCTTC	CASSPNPGQKYGYTF	TRBJ1-2	TRBV5-1	TRBD1	many	15
TGTGCCAGCAGTTTATTCAGGACTAGCACAGATACGCAGTATTTT	CASSLFRTSTDTQYF	TRBJ2-3	TRBV27	-	-	15
TGCGCCAGCAGTGAGTTTGGGTCTTCGGGACACCAGCAGTTCTTC	CASSEFGSSGHQQFF	TRBJ2-1	TRBV10-1	-	few	15
TGTGCCAGCAGCCGACGTAAGACAGGGGACACTGAAGCTTTCTTT	CASSRRKTGDTEAFF	TRBJ1-1	TRBV6-6	TRBD1	-	15
TGCAGTGCTAGGGGACGGAGTCAGCCCCAGCATTTT	CSARGRSQPQHF	TRBJ1-5	TRBV20-1	-	many	12
TGCAGTGCTTGGGACAGGGGCCTCTACTACGAGCAGTACTTC	CSAWDRGLYYEQYF	TRBJ2-7	TRBV20-1	TRBD1	few	14
TGTGCCACCAGTGACTTTAGACAGGGCCCCGCAGATACGCAGTATTTT	CATSDFRQGPADTQYF	TRBJ2-3	TRBV24-1	TRBD1	few	16
TGTGCCAGCAGTTACAGTATAAACACCGGGGAGCTGTTTTTT	CASSYSINTGELFF	TRBJ2-2	TRBV6-5	-	many	14